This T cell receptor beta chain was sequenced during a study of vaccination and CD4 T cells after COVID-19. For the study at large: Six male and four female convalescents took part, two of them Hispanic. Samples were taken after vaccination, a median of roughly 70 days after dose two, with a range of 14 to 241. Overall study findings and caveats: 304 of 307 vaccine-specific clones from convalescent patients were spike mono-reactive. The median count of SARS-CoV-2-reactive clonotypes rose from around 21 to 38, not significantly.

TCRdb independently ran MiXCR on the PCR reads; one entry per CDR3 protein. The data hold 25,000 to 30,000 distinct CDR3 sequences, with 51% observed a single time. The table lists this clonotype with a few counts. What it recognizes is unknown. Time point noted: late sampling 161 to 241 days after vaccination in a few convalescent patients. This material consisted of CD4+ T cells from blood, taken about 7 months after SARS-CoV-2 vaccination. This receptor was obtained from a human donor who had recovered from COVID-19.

The chain's CDR3 is CASSPPAETQYF. CDR3 nucleotide sequence: TGTGCCAGCAGCCCTCCGGCAGAGACCCAGTACTTC. The J gene is TRBJ2-5, the V gene TRBV7-2; no definite D call. Trimming shortened V by 5 bases and J by 4 bases, and 8 bases separated the two germline ends. The CDR3 runs 12 residues. Germline-derived CDR1 and CDR2 are SGHTA and FQGNSA.